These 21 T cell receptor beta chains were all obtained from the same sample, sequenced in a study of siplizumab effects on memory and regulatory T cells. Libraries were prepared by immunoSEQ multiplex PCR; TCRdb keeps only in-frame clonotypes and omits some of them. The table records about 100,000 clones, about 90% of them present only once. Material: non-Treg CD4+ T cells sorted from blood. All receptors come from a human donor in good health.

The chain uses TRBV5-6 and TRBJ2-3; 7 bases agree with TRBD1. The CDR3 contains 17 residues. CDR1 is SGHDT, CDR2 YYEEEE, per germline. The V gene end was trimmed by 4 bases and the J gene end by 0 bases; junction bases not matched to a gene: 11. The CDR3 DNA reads TGTGCCAGCAGCACTGACAGGGTGAAGACTAGCACAGATACGCAGTATTTT. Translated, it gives CASSTDRVKTSTDTQYF.

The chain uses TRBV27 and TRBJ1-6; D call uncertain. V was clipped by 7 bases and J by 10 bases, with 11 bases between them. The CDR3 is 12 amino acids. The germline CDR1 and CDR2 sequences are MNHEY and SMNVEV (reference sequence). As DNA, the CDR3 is TGTGCCAGCAAAGGCGGGGAGTCACCCCTCCACTTT. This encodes CASKGGESPLHF.

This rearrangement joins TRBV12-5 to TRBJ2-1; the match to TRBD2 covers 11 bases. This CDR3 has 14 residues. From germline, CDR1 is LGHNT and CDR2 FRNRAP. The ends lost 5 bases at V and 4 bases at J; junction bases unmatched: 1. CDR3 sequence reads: CASGGTSGYNEQFF. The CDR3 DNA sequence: TGTGCTAGTGGTGGGACTAGCGGATACAATGAGCAGTTCTTC.

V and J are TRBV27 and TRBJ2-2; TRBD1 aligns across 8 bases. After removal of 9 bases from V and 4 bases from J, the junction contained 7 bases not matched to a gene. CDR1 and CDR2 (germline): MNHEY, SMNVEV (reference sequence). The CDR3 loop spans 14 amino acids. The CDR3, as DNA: TGTGCCAGTCATTGGACAGGGCCCACCGGGGAGCTGTTTTTT. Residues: CASHWTGPTGELFF.

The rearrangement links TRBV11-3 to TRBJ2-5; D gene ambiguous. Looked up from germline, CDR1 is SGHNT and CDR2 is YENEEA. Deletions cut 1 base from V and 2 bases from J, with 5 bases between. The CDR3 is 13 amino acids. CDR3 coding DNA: TGTGCCAGCAGCTTAGTTCAACAAGAGACCCAGTACTTC. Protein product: CASSLVQQETQYF.

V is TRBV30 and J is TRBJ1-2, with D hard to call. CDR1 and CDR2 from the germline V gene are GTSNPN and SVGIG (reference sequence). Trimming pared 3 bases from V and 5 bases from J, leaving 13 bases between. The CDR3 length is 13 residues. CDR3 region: CAWSAHQPYGYTF. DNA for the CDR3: TGTGCCTGGAGCGCCCATCAACCGTATGGCTACACCTTC.

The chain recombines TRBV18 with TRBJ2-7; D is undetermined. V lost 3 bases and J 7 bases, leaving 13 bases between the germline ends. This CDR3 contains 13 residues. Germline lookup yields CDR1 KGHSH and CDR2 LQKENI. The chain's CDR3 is CASSPDRALEQYF. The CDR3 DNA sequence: TGTGCCAGCTCACCTGATCGGGCGCTGGAGCAGTACTTC.

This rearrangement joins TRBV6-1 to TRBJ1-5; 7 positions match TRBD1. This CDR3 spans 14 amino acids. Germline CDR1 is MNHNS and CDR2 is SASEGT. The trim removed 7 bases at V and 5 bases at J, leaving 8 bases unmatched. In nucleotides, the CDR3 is TGTGCCAGCACCAAGGGGACAGTCGATCAGCCCCAGCATTTT. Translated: CASTKGTVDQPQHF.

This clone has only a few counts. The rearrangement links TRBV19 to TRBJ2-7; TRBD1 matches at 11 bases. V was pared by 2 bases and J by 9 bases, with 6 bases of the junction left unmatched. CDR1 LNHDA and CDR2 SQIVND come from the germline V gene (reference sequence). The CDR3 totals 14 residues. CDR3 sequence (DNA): TGTGCCAGTAGTATATCAGGACAGGGGGCTGGGCAGTACTTC. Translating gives CASSISGQGAGQYF.

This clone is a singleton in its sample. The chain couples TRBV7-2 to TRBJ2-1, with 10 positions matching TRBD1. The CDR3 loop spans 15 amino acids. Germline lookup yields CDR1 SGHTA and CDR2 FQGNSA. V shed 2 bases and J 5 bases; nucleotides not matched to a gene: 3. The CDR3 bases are TGTGCCAGCAGCTTAAGGGACAGGGGCCACAATGAGCAGTTCTTC. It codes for CASSLRDRGHNEQFF.

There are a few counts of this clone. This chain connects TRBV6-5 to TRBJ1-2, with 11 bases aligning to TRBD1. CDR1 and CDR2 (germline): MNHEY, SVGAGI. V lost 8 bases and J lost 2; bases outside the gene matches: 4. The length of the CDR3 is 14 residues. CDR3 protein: CASGGTGGNYGYTF. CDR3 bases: TGTGCCAGCGGTGGGACAGGGGGGAACTATGGCTACACCTTC.

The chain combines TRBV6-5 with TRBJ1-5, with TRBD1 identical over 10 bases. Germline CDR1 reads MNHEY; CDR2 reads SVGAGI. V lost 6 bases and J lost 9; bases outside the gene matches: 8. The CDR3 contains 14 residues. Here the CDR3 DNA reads TGTGCCAGCAGCAGAGACAGGGGGCTTGGGCCCCAGCATTTT. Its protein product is CASSRDRGLGPQHF.

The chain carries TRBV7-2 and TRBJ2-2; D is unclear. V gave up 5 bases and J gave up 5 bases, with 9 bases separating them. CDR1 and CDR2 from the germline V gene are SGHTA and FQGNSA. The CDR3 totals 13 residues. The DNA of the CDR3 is TGTGCCAGCAGCACCAGGCGTACCGGGGAGCTGTTTTTT. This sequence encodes CASSTRRTGELFF.

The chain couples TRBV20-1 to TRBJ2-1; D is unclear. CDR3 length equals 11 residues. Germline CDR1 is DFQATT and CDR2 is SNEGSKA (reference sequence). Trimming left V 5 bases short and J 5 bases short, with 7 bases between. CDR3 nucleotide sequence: TGCAGTGCTCACCCGGACAATGAGCAGTTCTTC. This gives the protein CSAHPDNEQFF.

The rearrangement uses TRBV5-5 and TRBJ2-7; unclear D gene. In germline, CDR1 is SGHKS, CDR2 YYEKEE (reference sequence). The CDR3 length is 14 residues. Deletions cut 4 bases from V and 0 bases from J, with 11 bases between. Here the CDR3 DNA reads TGTGCCAGCAGCCCGTTCCTTCTCTCCTACGAGCAGTACTTC. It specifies CASSPFLLSYEQYF.

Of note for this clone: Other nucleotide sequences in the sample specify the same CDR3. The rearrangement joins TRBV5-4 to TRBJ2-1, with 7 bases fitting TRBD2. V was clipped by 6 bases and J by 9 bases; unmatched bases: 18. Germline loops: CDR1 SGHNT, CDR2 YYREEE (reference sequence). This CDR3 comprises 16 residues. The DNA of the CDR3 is TGTGCCAGCACCAAGAGTGACGAGGGAGGGGCGGGTGAGCAGTTCTTC. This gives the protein CASTKSDEGGAGEQFF.

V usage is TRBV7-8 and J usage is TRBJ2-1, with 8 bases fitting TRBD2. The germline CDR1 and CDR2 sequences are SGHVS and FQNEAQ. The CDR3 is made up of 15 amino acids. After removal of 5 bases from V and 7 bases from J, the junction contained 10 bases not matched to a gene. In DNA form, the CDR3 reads TGTGCCAGCAGCCGTGCCGGGACTAGTTATAATGAGCAGTTCTTC. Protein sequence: CASSRAGTSYNEQFF.

The CDR3 bases are TGTGCCAGCAAAGAGACAGGGCTCGGGCCCCAGCATTTT. Translating gives CASKETGLGPQHF. V is TRBV6-6 and J is TRBJ1-5; TRBD1 matches 7 bases. This CDR3 contains 13 residues. CDR1 and CDR2 (germline): MNHNY, SVGAGI (reference sequence). Trimming removed 7 bases from V and 9 bases from J; junction bases left unmatched: 9.

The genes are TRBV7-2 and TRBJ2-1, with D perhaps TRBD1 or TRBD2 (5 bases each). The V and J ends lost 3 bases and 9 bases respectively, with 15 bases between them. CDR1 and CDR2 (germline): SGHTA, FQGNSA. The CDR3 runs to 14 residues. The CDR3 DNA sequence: TGTGCCAGCAGCTTCGGAGGCCGGGGCGGTGAGCAGTTCTTC. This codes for CASSFGGRGGEQFF.

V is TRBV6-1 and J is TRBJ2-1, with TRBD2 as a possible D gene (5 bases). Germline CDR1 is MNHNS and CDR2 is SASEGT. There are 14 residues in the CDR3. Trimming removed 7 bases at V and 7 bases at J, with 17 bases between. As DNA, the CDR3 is TGTGCCAGCAAGAGAAGTTGGGGAGAGAATGAGCAGTTCTTC. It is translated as CASKRSWGENEQFF.

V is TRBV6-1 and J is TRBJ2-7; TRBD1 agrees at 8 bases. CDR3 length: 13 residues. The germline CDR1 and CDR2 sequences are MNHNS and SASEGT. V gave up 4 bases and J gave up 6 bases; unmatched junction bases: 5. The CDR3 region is CASSGQGSLEQYF. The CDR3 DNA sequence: TGTGCCAGCAGTGGACAGGGGTCCCTCGAGCAGTACTTC.